This is a list of T cell receptor beta chains from one sample in a study of blood T cell repertoires in COVID-19. The assay was immunoSEQ multiplex PCR, and TCRdb's table has in-frame clones only and misses some. Of some 170,000 clones in the sample, roughly 90% were seen once. The sample consisted of peripheral blood. These receptors originate from a woman aged 50 to 60 with acute or convalescent COVID-19. The CDR3 runs from the conserved cysteine through the conserved F or W. The D gene is left open where the match is weak.

D gene: -; V gene: TRBV3-1/TRBV3-2; CDR3 protein: CASSQEGSSSYLRAFF
D gene: -; V gene: TRBV6-2/TRBV6-3; CDR3 protein: CASSFYRRPNQPQHF
D gene: TRBD2; V gene: TRBV19; CDR3 protein: CASSRLAGGGTDTQYF
D gene: TRBD2; V gene: TRBV5-1; CDR3 protein: CASSLGGTSGRNEQFF
D gene: -; V gene: TRBV6-6; CDR3 protein: CASSYGGEDSPLHF
D gene: -; V gene: TRBV27; CDR3 protein: CASSLHYRYEQYF
D gene: -; V gene: TRBV5-4; CDR3 protein: CASSLGSGNTEAFF
D gene: -; V gene: TRBV27; CDR3 protein: CASSPAVWGSYEQYF
D gene: -; V gene: TRBV6-5; CDR3 protein: CASSYDSVLYGYTF
D gene: TRBD1; V gene: TRBV27; CDR3 protein: CASRATGVGGYTF
D gene: -; V gene: TRBV7-2; CDR3 protein: CASGSERLLTEAFF
D gene: TRBD2; V gene: TRBV5-1; CDR3 protein: CASSQGTSGRNEQYF
D gene: -; V gene: TRBV9; CDR3 protein: CASSVSGTPAIYF
D gene: -; V gene: TRBV5-1; CDR3 protein: CASSLTGPYNSPLHF
D gene: -; V gene: TRBV30; CDR3 protein: CAWRLGNTIYF
D gene: -; V gene: TRBV30; CDR3 protein: CAWSTRTDGYTF
D gene: -; V gene: TRBV7-9; CDR3 protein: CASSPYRAGANVLTF
D gene: -; V gene: TRBV24-1; CDR3 protein: CATRQGGNTEAFF
D gene: TRBD1; V gene: TRBV24-1; CDR3 protein: CATSEPGQGYADTQYF
D gene: -; V gene: TRBV7-9; CDR3 protein: CASRRLENEQYF
D gene: TRBD1; V gene: TRBV7-2; CDR3 protein: CASSYDRGNYGYTF
D gene: -; V gene: TRBV28; CDR3 protein: CASSTTGSGAEKLFF
D gene: -; V gene: TRBV5-5; CDR3 protein: CASSLEWGDTEAFF
D gene: TRBD1; V gene: TRBV4-1; CDR3 protein: CASSQEQGALVGYTF
D gene: TRBD1; V gene: TRBV4-1; CDR3 protein: CASSHPTGGDTEAFF
D gene: TRBD1; V gene: TRBV30; CDR3 protein: CAWSSRGQDTEAFF
D gene: TRBD2; V gene: TRBV11-2; CDR3 protein: CASSLNSGANEQFF
D gene: TRBD1; V gene: TRBV7-2; CDR3 protein: CASSPQTGTVGNTIYF
D gene: TRBD2; V gene: TRBV5-6; CDR3 protein: CASSLYVWGGSYNEQFF
D gene: -; V gene: TRBV30; CDR3 protein: CAWERSLQETQYF
D gene: TRBD2; V gene: TRBV27; CDR3 protein: CASSPWTSGRAGELFF
D gene: -; V gene: TRBV20-1; CDR3 protein: CSASRGTENYGYTF
D gene: -; V gene: TRBV7-9; CDR3 protein: CASSWGLGNQPQHF
D gene: -; V gene: TRBV9; CDR3 protein: CASSPGGGAAGNTIYF
D gene: TRBD1; V gene: TRBV18; CDR3 protein: CASSPGQDYGYTF
D gene: -; V gene: TRBV18; CDR3 protein: CASSPGGQETQYF
D gene: TRBD1; V gene: TRBV7-9; CDR3 protein: CASGTGSYEQYF
D gene: TRBD1; V gene: TRBV7-9; CDR3 protein: CASSDFTGGVGKNIQYF
D gene: -; V gene: TRBV18; CDR3 protein: CASSLDGEGTAFF
D gene: -; V gene: TRBV21-1; CDR3 protein: CASSKNSRSGANVLTF
D gene: -; V gene: TRBV10-1; CDR3 protein: CASSESVSPGEKLFF
D gene: -; V gene: TRBV5-6; CDR3 protein: CASSLNQGNIQYF